This T cell receptor (beta chain) came from a study of OX40 agonist ivuxolimab in advanced cancers. Some background on the complete study: Ivuxolimab, which targeted the costimulatory receptor OX40 (CD134), was an agonistic, fully human IgG2 monoclonal antibody. The paper covers the monotherapy dose-escalation part of the phase I ivuxolimab trial, which included N ≈ 50 patients. Intravenous ivuxolimab was administered to patients every 2 weeks at six dose levels: 0.01, 0.1, 0.3, 1.5, 3 and 10 mg/kg. The point of sequencing TCRbeta in the periphery was to test whether ivuxolimab changed TCR sequence diversity and drove clonal T-cell expansion. The dose-escalation cohort was 82.7% male with a mean age of about 60 years, ranging from 23 to 79. Among the approximately 54 dose-escalation patients, some 19 had hepatocellular carcinoma, 15 or so melanoma, 9 renal cell carcinoma and 9 head and neck cancer. Prior anti-PD-1, anti-PD-L1 or anti-CTLA-4 therapy was permitted, and roughly two fifths of dose-escalation patients had received checkpoint inhibitors. Partial responses were achieved by three dose-escalation patients, of whom one had hepatocellular carcinoma and two had cutaneous melanoma. Summary of the overall study and its limitations: The antigen specificity of the clonally expanded peripheral T cells was not determined. In the 0.1-3.0 mg/kg groups, partial responders were among the patients with the lowest normalized peripheral clonal expansion, particularly in CD8+ T cells. Clonal expansion of both CD4+ and CD8+ blood T cells was observed from baseline to week 6 at doses 0.1 to 3.0 mg/kg. Low levels of normalized T-cell clonal expansion were also seen in some nonresponding patients. After ivuxolimab, CD8+ T cells had more expanded clones than CD4+ T cells on average.

The trial excluded patients who had a history of autoimmune disease or who were on systemic immunosuppression. Peripheral blood for TCR sequencing was collected from all dose cohorts at baseline, on cycle 4 day 1, and on cycle 7 day 1. Samples were obtained from an open-label, multicenter, first-in-human phase I dose-escalation trial of ivuxolimab. Adults with locally advanced or metastatic head and neck squamous cell, hepatocellular, melanoma or renal cell carcinoma were enrolled in the trial. Before TCR sequencing, CD4+ T cells and CD8+ T cells from peripheral blood were sorted into separate populations. A note on this clone: Its specific antigen is unknown. Per-base quality was not reported, and no clone a single base away is much larger than it.

CDR1 and CDR2 (MRHNA, SNTAGT) derive from the germline V gene. V drops 4 bases and J drops 4 bases, leaving 16 bases in between. The CDR3, cysteine through phenylalanine, is 15 amino acids long. The CDR3 DNA has 45 bases and is translated from base 1. Genomic DNA was isolated from the sorted cells so that the TCRbeta CDR3 region could be sequenced. TCRbeta CDR3 regions were sequenced using the immunoSEQ Assay. The clones in this table, taken by TCRdb from immuneACCESS, are in-frame only. Not every clone is retained; where verified, under half of the shortfall comes from an unresolved V gene, and the cause of the rest is unknown. This sample lists about 65,000 clones; more than 75% were detected once. Approximately 0.4% of the sample lies in the top ten.

The sequencing here drew on CD4+ or CD8+ T cells sorted from blood, taken in a trial of the OX40 agonist ivuxolimab. The rearrangement joined TRBV6-4 to TRBJ1-1; a weak D assignment points to TRBD1 (6 bases agree). This clonotype was sampled from an adult with an advanced solid tumor such as melanoma, head and neck, liver or kidney cancer. The nucleotides are TGTGCCAGCAGTGCACAGGGTGCGGGGAGCACTGAAGCTTTCTTT. Translated, this is CASSAQGAGSTEAFF.